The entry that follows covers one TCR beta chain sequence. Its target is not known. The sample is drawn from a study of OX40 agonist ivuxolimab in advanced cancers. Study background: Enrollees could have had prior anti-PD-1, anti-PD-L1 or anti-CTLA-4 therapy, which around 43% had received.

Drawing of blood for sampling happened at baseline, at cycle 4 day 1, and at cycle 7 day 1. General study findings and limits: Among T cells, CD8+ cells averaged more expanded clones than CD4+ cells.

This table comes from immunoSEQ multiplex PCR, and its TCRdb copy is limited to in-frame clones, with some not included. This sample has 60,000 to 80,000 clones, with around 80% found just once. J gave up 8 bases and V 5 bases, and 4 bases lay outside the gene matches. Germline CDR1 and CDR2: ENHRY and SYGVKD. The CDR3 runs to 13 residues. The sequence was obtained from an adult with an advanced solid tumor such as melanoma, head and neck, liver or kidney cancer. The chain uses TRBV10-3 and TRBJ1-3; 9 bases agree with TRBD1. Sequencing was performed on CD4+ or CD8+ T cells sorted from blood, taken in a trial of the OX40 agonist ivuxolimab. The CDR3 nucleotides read TGTGCCATCAGTAGGGGACAGGGAGACACCATATATTTT. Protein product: CAISRGQGDTIYF.